Included here is one T cell receptor beta chain sequence, with context. This table comes from immunoSEQ multiplex PCR, and its TCRdb copy is limited to in-frame clones, with some not included. The repertoire holds 2 million to 2.5 million clones, with approximately 93% as singletons. The CDR3 contains 12 residues. Germline V CDR1 and CDR2: SGHAT, FQNNGV. V lost 5 bases to trimming and J lost 6 bases, with 10 bases between them. These data are taken from a study of shared clonotypes between healthy human individuals. Overall study: Samples came from a couple of female and a few male donors aged 18 to 49.

The sequence was obtained from a man younger than 35 in good health. Some clones in this sample may be carry-over from other donors' samples. The sequencing input was naive CD4+ T cells from PBMCs. Described subset: CD45RA+ positively selected. The rearrangement uses TRBV11-2 and TRBJ1-1, with D perhaps matching TRBD1 (5 bases). The CDR3 nucleotides are TGTGCCAGCAGCATAGGGGCTTCTGAAGCTTTCTTT. Protein product: CASSIGASEAFF.